Shown below are 15 T cell receptor beta chains from a single sample sequenced in a study of blood T cell repertoires in COVID-19. The table came from immunoSEQ multiplex PCR; TCRdb's copy has only in-frame clones and leaves some out. The data contain roughly 400,000 clones, 89% of them seen just once; the ten biggest clones take up about 1.8%. The sequencing sample was made of PBMCs or T cells enriched from blood (not recorded which). These receptors were collected from a woman younger than 45 who had recovered from COVID-19.

The V call is TRBV4-3, the J call TRBJ2-7; 10 nucleotides align to TRBD1. The CDR3 has 18 residues. Trimming removed 0 bases from V and 5 bases from J; junction bases left unmatched: 13. CDR1 and CDR2 from the germline V gene are LGHNA and YSLEER. CDR3 coding DNA: TGCGCCAGCAGCCAAGAGTTGGCCGAGACAGGGGGCTTTCACGAGCAGTACTTC. It codes for CASSQELAETGGFHEQYF.

The chain carries TRBV15 and TRBJ1-3; D not resolved. The V end was cut by 4 bases, the J end by 0 bases, with 10 bases between. CDR3 length equals 15 residues. Germline V gene lookup returns CDR1 LNHNV and CDR2 YYDKDF (reference sequence). As DNA, the CDR3 is TGTGCCACCAGCAACAGAATTAACTCTGGAAACACCATATATTTT. Its protein product is CATSNRINSGNTIYF.

The V gene is TRBV5-8, the J gene TRBJ2-5, with 7 bases matching TRBD1. V shed 2 bases and J 3 bases; nucleotides not matched to a gene: 1. CDR3 length equals 13 residues. Germline V CDR1 and CDR2: SGHTS, YDEGEE. The CDR3, as DNA: TGTGCCAGCAGCTTTACAGGGGAAGAGACCCAGTACTTC. As protein: CASSFTGEETQYF.

The chain links TRBV6-2 or TRBV6-3 to TRBJ2-7, with TRBD1 matching over 7 bases. CDR3 length equals 18 residues. Germline CDR1 and CDR2: MNHEY and SVGEGT. V shed 0 bases and J 3 bases; nucleotides not matched to a gene: 14. In DNA form, the CDR3 reads TGTGCCAGCAGTTACTCGAAGGGTAGAGTGGGACAGTACTACGAGCAGTACTTC. The encoded protein is CASSYSKGRVGQYYEQYF.

This chain links TRBV7-9 with TRBJ2-2; 9 bases fit TRBD2. The CDR3 totals 17 residues. In germline, CDR1 is SEHNR, CDR2 FQNEAQ (reference sequence). V shed 5 bases, J shed 0 bases, and the junction held 7 bases outside the gene matches. The CDR3 loop is CASSHSLAGANTGELFF. The CDR3 bases are TGTGCCAGCAGCCACTCACTAGCGGGCGCGAACACCGGGGAGCTGTTTTTT.

The rearrangement uses TRBV15 and TRBJ1-5, with TRBD1 matching 8 bases. J was trimmed by 3 bases and V by 3 bases; bases with no gene match: 10. Germline V lookup: CDR1 LNHNV, CDR2 YYDKDF (reference sequence). CDR3 length: 17 residues. CDR3 amino acids: CATSSDWVTGANQPQHF. As DNA, the CDR3 is TGTGCCACCAGCAGCGACTGGGTGACAGGGGCCAATCAGCCCCAGCATTTT. Looking up the rest from reference TRBV15 and TRBJ1-5 gives the full variable domain: DAMVIQNPRYQVTQFGKPVTLSCSQTLNHNVMYWYQQKSSQAPKLLFHYYDKDFNNEADTPDNFQSRRPNTSFCFLDIRSPGLGDTAMYLCATSSDWVTGANQPQHFGDGTRLSIL.

This clone was counted a few times. This chain joins TRBV20-1 and TRBJ2-7, with TRBD2 as a possible D gene (6 bases). Germline lookup yields CDR1 DFQATT and CDR2 SNEGSKA (reference sequence). Trimming cost V 3 bases and J 4 bases, with 7 bases left between them. The CDR3 runs 11 residues. The CDR3 protein is CSASGSYEQYF. The DNA for the CDR3 is TGCAGTGCTAGCGGGAGTTACGAGCAGTACTTC.

A note on this clone: The sample has other DNA sequences that encode this CDR3 too. The gene calls are TRBV30 and TRBJ2-5; the match to TRBD2 covers 11 bases. The CDR3 loop spans 14 amino acids. Germline V gene sequence: CDR1 GTSNPN, CDR2 SVGIG (reference sequence). The junction had 2 bases not matched to a gene; V was cut back by 1 base and J by 4 bases. For the CDR3, the DNA is TGTGCCTGGAGTGCCGGACTAGCGGGAGAGACCCAGTACTTC. Translated, it gives CAWSAGLAGETQYF.

This clone has a single count. The chain is built from TRBV10-3 and TRBJ2-3; TRBD1 agrees at 9 bases. The CDR3 loop spans 17 amino acids. CDR1 is ENHRY and CDR2 is SYGVKD in the germline V gene. After removal of 4 bases from V and 0 bases from J, the junction contained 8 bases not matched to a gene. The CDR3 nucleotides read TGTGCCATCAGTGCACCTCCCGGGACAGGGAGCACAGATACGCAGTATTTT. This codes for CAISAPPGTGSTDTQYF.

The chain combines TRBV7-2 with TRBJ1-1; no reliable D call. Germline V gene lookup returns CDR1 SGHTA and CDR2 FQGNSA. Deletions cut 1 base from V and 5 bases from J, with 14 bases between. The CDR3 extends over 15 amino acids. CDR3 in amino acids: CASSLEGLGGTEAFF. The DNA of the CDR3 is TGTGCCAGCAGCTTAGAGGGTCTGGGAGGAACTGAAGCTTTCTTT.

The V call is TRBV19, the J call TRBJ2-6, with a weak D call TRBD1 (5 bases). CDR1 is LNHDA, CDR2 SQIVND, per germline (reference sequence). The CDR3 covers 17 residues. Trimming left V 5 bases short and J 0 bases short, with 14 bases between. DNA for the CDR3: TGTGCCAGTAGTGCTTTTCAGGGCTTCTCTGGGGCCAACGTCCTGACTTTC. It is translated as CASSAFQGFSGANVLTF.

Written as DNA, the CDR3 is TGCGCCAGCAGCCCCCAGGGACAGGTAGTGAACACTGAAGCTTTCTTT. Translated, it gives CASSPQGQVVNTEAFF. V gene TRBV4-3 combines with J gene TRBJ1-1; 8 nucleotides align to TRBD1. V dropped 4 bases and J dropped 0; count of bases not matched to a gene: 7. The CDR3 is 16 amino acids. Germline V gene sequence: CDR1 LGHNA, CDR2 YSLEER.

The V call is TRBV30, the J call TRBJ1-2, with D maybe TRBD1 (5 bases). The CDR3 is made up of 12 amino acids. In germline, CDR1 is GTSNPN, CDR2 SVGIG (reference sequence). V was trimmed by 1 base and J by 8 bases, leaving 11 bases between them. CDR3 nucleotides: TGTGCCTGGAGTGGGGGCGGACGGGGCTACACCTTC. Its translation: CAWSGGGRGYTF.

The gene calls are TRBV15 and TRBJ2-5, with a possible D match to TRBD2 (5 bases). Germline V CDR1 and CDR2: LNHNV, YYDKDF (reference sequence). CDR3 length: 17 amino acids. With 1 base removed from V and 0 bases from J, the gap between germline ends came to 15 bases. The CDR3 coding sequence is TGTGCCACCAGCAGAGTACGAATAGCGAGGTACCAAGAGACCCAGTACTTC. Amino acids: CATSRVRIARYQETQYF. The full variable domain, rest sourced from reference TRBV15 and TRBJ2-5, is DAMVIQNPRYQVTQFGKPVTLSCSQTLNHNVMYWYQQKSSQAPKLLFHYYDKDFNNEADTPDNFQSRRPNTSFCFLDIRSPGLGDTAMYLCATSRVRIARYQETQYFGPGTRLLVL.

This clone is a singleton in its sample. The chain joins TRBV3-1 (or the pseudogene TRBV3-2) to TRBJ1-6; D gene unclear. The V end lost 0 bases, the J end lost 0 bases, and 12 bases lay between the germline ends. Germline V gene sequence: CDR1 LGHDT, CDR2 YNNKEL (reference sequence). There are 18 residues in the CDR3. The chain's CDR3 is CASSQDLRRFSYNSPLHF. In DNA, the CDR3 is TGTGCCAGCAGCCAAGATCTAAGGAGATTCTCCTATAATTCACCCCTCCACTTT.